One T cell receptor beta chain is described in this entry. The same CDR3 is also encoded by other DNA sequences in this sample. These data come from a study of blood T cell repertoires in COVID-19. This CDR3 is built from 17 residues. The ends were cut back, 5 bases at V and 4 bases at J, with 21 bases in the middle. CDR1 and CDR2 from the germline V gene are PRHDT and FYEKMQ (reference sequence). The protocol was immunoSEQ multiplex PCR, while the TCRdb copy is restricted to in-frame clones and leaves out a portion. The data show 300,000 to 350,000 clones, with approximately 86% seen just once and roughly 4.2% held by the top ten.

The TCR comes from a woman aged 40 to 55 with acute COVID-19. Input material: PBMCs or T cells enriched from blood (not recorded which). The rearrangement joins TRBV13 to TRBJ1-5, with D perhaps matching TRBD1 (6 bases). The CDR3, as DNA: TGTGCCAGCAGCAACAGACGGACAGCCTGGGGGAATCAGCCCCAGCATTTT. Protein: CASSNRRTAWGNQPQHF.